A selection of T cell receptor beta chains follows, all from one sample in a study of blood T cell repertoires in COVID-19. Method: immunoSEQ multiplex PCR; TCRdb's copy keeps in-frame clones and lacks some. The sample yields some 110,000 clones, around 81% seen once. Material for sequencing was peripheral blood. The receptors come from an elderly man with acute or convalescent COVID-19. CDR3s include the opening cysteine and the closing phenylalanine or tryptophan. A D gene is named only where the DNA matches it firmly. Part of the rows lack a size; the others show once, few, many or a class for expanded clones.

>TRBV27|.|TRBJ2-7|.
CASSLRSGRGYEQYF
TGTGCCAGCAGTTTGAGGTCTGGCAGGGGCTACGAGCAGTACTTC
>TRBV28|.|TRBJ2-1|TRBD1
CASRGQGRVNEQFF
TGTGCCAGCAGGGGACAGGGGCGGGTCAATGAGCAGTTCTTC
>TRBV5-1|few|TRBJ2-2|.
CASSLTASNTGELFF
TGCGCCAGCAGCCTGACAGCTTCGAACACCGGGGAGCTGTTTTTT
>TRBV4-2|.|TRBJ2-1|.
CASSQELSAGWFF
TGTGCCAGCAGCCAAGAACTCTCCGCGGGATGGTTCTTC
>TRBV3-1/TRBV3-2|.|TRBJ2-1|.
CASSLAYNEQFF
TGTGCCAGCAGCCTGGCTTACAATGAGCAGTTCTTC
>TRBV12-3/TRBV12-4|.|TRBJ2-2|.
CASSAQGDGELFF
TGTGCCAGCAGTGCGCAGGGTGACGGGGAGCTGTTTTTT
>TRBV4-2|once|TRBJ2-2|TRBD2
CASSPSGGAPAELFF
TGTGCCAGCAGCCCGAGCGGGGGCGCACCGGCGGAGCTGTTTTTT
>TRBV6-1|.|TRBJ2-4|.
CASSDQGLAKNIQYF
TGTGCCAGCAGTGATCAGGGTTTAGCCAAAAACATTCAGTACTTC
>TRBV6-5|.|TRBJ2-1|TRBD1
CASSYEGQGEDEQFF
TGTGCCAGCAGTTACGAAGGACAGGGTGAAGATGAGCAGTTCTTC
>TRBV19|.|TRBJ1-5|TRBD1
CASSTGQGARGQPQHF
TGTGCCAGTAGTACAGGACAGGGGGCTAGAGGTCAGCCCCAGCATTTT
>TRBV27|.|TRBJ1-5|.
CASKMGDNNQPQHF
TGTGCCAGCAAAATGGGGGACAACAATCAGCCCCAGCATTTT
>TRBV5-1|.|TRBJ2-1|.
CASRPTLQGINEQFF
TGCGCCAGCAGACCTACATTACAGGGTATCAATGAGCAGTTCTTC
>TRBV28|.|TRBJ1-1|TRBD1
CASSSRTGGYTEAFF
TGTGCCAGCAGTTCCAGGACAGGGGGCTACACTGAAGCTTTCTTT
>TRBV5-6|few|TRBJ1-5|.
CASSLAGIQQPQHF
TGTGCCAGCAGCTTGGCGGGGATACAACAGCCCCAGCATTTT
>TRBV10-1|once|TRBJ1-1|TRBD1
CASSQTGAVTEAFF
TGCGCCAGCAGCCAGACAGGGGCGGTAACTGAAGCTTTCTTT
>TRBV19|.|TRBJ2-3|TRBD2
CASTPAGPSDTQYF
TGTGCCAGTACACCAGCGGGACCGTCAGATACGCAGTATTTT
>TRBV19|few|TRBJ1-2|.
CASTQPRWVKGPDYGYTF
TGTGCCAGTACCCAGCCCCGGTGGGTTAAGGGGCCGGACTATGGCTACACCTTC
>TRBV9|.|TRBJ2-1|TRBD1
CASSPRDRVSYNEQFF
TGTGCCAGCAGCCCCCGGGACAGGGTCTCCTACAATGAGCAGTTCTTC
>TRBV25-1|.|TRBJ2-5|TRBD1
CASSAHPGTGGGETQYF
TGTGCCAGCAGTGCCCACCCGGGGACAGGTGGCGGAGAGACCCAGTACTTC
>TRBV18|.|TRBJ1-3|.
CASSPWDFSSGNTIYF
TGTGCCAGCTCACCCTGGGACTTCAGCTCTGGAAACACCATATATTTT
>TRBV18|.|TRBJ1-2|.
CASSPDRILGYTF
TGTGCCAGCTCACCGGACAGAATTCTTGGCTACACCTTC
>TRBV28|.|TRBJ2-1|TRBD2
CASSPLRTSGLGYEQFF
TGTGCCAGCAGTCCGCTGCGGACTAGCGGGCTAGGCTATGAGCAGTTCTTC
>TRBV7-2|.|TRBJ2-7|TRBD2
CASSPSSGNYEQYF
TGTGCCAGCAGCCCCTCTAGCGGGAACTACGAGCAGTACTTC
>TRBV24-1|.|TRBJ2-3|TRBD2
CATSKNSGITDTQYF
TGTGCCACCAGTAAGAACAGCGGGATCACAGATACGCAGTATTTT
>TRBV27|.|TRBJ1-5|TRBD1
CASRLQGADFYSNQPQHF
TGTGCCAGCAGACTACAGGGGGCGGACTTCTATAGCAATCAGCCCCAGCATTTT
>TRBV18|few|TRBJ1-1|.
CASSIGGDTEAFF
TGTGCCAGCTCCATAGGGGGGGACACTGAAGCTTTCTTT
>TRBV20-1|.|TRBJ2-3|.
CSASEAGKGTDTQYF
TGCAGTGCTAGTGAGGCGGGGAAGGGCACAGATACGCAGTATTTT
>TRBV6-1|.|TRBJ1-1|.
CASSEEGFRRLNTEAFF
TGTGCCAGCAGTGAAGAGGGGTTTAGGAGACTGAACACTGAAGCTTTCTTT
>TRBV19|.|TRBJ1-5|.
CASSIGGPVQPQHF
TGTGCCAGTAGTATAGGAGGGCCTGTTCAGCCCCAGCATTTT
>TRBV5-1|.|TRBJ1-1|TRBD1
CASSLGAGGSGTEAFF
TGCGCCAGCAGCTTGGGGGCAGGGGGAAGCGGCACTGAAGCTTTCTTT
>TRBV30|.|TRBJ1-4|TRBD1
CAWSEDRGLEKLFF
TGTGCCTGGAGTGAGGACAGGGGCCTTGAAAAACTGTTTTTT
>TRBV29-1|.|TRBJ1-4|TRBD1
CSVGGQGRGKLFF
TGCAGCGTGGGTGGACAGGGAAGGGGAAAACTGTTTTTT
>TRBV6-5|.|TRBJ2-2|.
CASSYSSTNTGELFF
TGTGCCAGCAGTTACTCGAGTACGAACACCGGGGAGCTGTTTTTT
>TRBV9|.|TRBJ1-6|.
CASSVQGINSPLHF
TGTGCCAGCAGCGTACAGGGGATTAATTCACCCCTCCACTTT
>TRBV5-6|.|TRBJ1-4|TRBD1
CASSLMGQGNEKLFF
TGTGCCAGCAGCTTGATGGGACAGGGGAATGAAAAACTGTTTTTT
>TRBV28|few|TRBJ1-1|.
CASSPRTLMNTEAFF
TGTGCCAGCAGTCCACGGACACTGATGAACACTGAAGCTTTCTTT
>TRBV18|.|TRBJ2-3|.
CASSPLNTDTQYF
TGTGCCAGCTCACCTCTTAACACAGATACGCAGTATTTT
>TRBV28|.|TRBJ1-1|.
CASSIQYTEAFF
TGTGCCAGCAGTATACAGTACACTGAAGCTTTCTTT
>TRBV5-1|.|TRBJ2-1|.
CASSSLTGSYNEQFF
TGCGCCAGCAGCTCGCTGACGGGCTCCTACAATGAGCAGTTCTTC
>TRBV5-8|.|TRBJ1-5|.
CASSLSGSGGRNQPQHF
TGTGCCAGCAGCTTAAGTGGATCCGGGGGTCGCAATCAGCCCCAGCATTTT
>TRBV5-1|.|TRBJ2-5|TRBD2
CASSPWPSGSETQYF
TGCGCCAGCAGCCCCTGGCCTAGCGGGAGTGAGACCCAGTACTTC